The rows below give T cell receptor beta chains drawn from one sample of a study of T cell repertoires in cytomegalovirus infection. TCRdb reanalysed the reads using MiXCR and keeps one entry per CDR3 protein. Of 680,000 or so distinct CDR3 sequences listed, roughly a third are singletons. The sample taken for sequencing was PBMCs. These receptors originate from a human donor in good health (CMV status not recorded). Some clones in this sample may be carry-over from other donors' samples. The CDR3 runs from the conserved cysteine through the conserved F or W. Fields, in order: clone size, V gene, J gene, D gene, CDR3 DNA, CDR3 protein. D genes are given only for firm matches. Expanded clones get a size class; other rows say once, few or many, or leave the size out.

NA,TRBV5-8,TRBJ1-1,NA,TGTGCCAGCAGCCAAGGGACATGGGGGTGGGCGACGAACACTGAAGCTTTCTTT,CASSQGTWGWATNTEAFF
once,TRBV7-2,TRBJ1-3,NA,TGTGCCAGCAGCTTTCCCGGGGGAGTATTCACCGGGACGTTTGGAAACACCATATATTTT,CASSFPGGVFTGTFGNTIYF
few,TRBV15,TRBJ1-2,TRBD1,TGTGCCACCAGCAGCCAGGCCGAGACAGGGTTGGGCTACACCTTC,CATSSQAETGLGYTF
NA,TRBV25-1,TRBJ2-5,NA,TGTGCCAGCAGTGGCGGTGGGTCCGAAGAGACCCAGTACTTC,CASSGGGSEETQYF
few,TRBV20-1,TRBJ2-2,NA,TGCAGTGCTAGAGATCGGGTCAGGAACACCGGGGAGCTGTTTTTT,CSARDRVRNTGELFF
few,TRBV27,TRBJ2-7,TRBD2,TGTGCCAGCAGTTTCTGGGGACTAGCGGGAGGGAGGCACGAGCAGTACTTC,CASSFWGLAGGRHEQYF
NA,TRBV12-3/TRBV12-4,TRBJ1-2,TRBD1,TGTGCCAGCAGAACCGGGACAGGGGGTTTGAATGGCTACACCTTC,CASRTGTGGLNGYTF
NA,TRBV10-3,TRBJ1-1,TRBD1,TGTGCCATCAGCCAACCTCTCTCGGGACAGCGAGCTTTCTTT,CAISQPLSGQRAFF
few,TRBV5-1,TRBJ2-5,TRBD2,TGCGCCAGCATACCTAGCGGGAGGGCCCAAGGGGAGACCCAGTACTTC,CASIPSGRAQGETQYF
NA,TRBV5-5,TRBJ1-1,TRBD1,TGTGCCAGCAGCGCCCCCGGGACAGGGAACACTGAAGCTTTCTTT,CASSAPGTGNTEAFF
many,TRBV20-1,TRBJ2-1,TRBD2,TGCAGTGCTAATTCAGCACTAGCGGGATTAAACAATGAGCAGTTCTTC,CSANSALAGLNNEQFF
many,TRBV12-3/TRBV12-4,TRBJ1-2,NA,TGTGCCAGCAGTCTCACGGGCCAATTCGCGCGGGGCTACACCTTC,CASSLTGQFARGYTF
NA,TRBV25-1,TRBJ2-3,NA,TGTGCCAGCAGTGAAAAGATTAGCCGGACAGATACGCAGTATTTT,CASSEKISRTDTQYF
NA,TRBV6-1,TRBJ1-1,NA,TGTGCCAGCAGGGGGGAGGCACCTTTGGACACTGAAGCTTTCTTT,CASRGEAPLDTEAFF
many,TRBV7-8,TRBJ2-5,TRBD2,TGTGCCAGCAGCCCGGGGGGGACCTTGGAGACCCAGTACTTC,CASSPGGTLETQYF